The next 30 T cell receptor beta chains were all read from a single sample in a study of T cells expressing NK-cell markers. For each CDR3 protein, TCRdb gives one entry from its re-call of the 5' RACE reads, without DNA. In total, the table holds hundreds of thousands of distinct CDR3 sequences. The sequenced material came from blood T cells: a sorted CD56 or NKG2C T cell subset, CD4+ or CD8+ T cells, or bulk PBMC T cells (not recorded which). The receptors stem from a man aged 18-75 years in good health.

The genes are TRBV7-2 and TRBJ2-2; the TRBD1 assignment by TCRdb is unverifiable without DNA. Germline CDR1 is SGHTA and CDR2 is FQGNSA. This CDR3 contains 16 residues. CDR3 in amino acids: CASSLRTGRDTGELFF. Complete variable domain (other parts from reference TRBV7-2 and TRBJ2-2): GAGVSQSPSNKVTEKGKDVELRCDPISGHTALYWYRQSLGQGLEFLIYFQGNSAPDKSGLPSDRFSAERTGGSVSTLTIQRTQQEDSAVYLCASSLRTGRDTGELFFGEGSRLTVL.

The chain recombines TRBV18 with TRBJ2-3; TCRdb's D call, TRBD1, is unchecked because there is no DNA. CDR3 length: 18 amino acids. The germline CDR1 and CDR2 sequences are KGHSH and LQKENI. The CDR3 sequence: CASSPVLQTGGASMAQYF.

The rearrangement joins TRBV9 to TRBJ2-3; checking the TCRdb D call of TRBD2 is not possible without DNA. The V gene's germline CDR1 is SGDLS and CDR2 YYNGEE. The CDR3 has 17 residues. CDR3 region: CASSEQLAGGPSDTQYF.

The chain has TRBV5-6 and TRBJ1-6. Germline V CDR1 and CDR2: SGHDT, YYEEEE. This CDR3 has 14 residues. CDR3 sequence reads: CASSLQGYDSPLHF.

This chain uses TRBV12-3 or TRBV12-4 with TRBJ2-3; the TCRdb D gene call, TRBD2, has no DNA to confirm it. The CDR3 loop spans 18 amino acids. The CDR3: CASQNLAGGAYSTDTQYF.

This CDR3 reads CSVDQGQKTQYF. This chain joins TRBV29-1 and TRBJ2-5; TCRdb's D call of TRBD1 is untestable without DNA. The CDR3 spans 12 residues. Germline loops: CDR1 SQVTM, CDR2 ANQGSEA.

This rearrangement joins TRBV7-2 to TRBJ2-3; TCRdb reports TRBD1, a call that lacks DNA to check it against. This CDR3 is built from 13 residues. From germline, CDR1 is SGHTA and CDR2 FQGNSA. The CDR3: CASGPTPANTQYF.

The chain combines TRBV18 with TRBJ2-1. Germline-derived CDR1 and CDR2 are KGHSH and LQKENI. This CDR3 is built from 15 residues. The CDR3 sequence: CASSRFKSSYNEQFF.

V is TRBV28 and J is TRBJ2-2. The CDR3 is made up of 12 amino acids. From germline, CDR1 is MDHEN and CDR2 SYDVKM. The CDR3 loop is CASSSIRGELFF.

This chain uses TRBV10-2 with TRBJ2-7; TCRdb gives TRBD1 as the D gene, but with no DNA this cannot be confirmed. The CDR3 has 12 amino acids. CDR1 WSHSY and CDR2 SAAADI come from the germline V gene. The CDR3 reads CASKGRGYEQYF.

The chain has TRBV7-2 and TRBJ2-3; the D call of TRBD2 rests on TCRdb alone, since no DNA is present to check it. Germline-derived CDR1 and CDR2 are SGHTA and FQGNSA. This CDR3 contains 16 residues. The CDR3 is CASTLLPVTRTDTQYF.

The genes are TRBV24-1 and TRBJ2-3. The CDR3 consists of 12 residues. CDR1 and CDR2 from the germline V gene are KGHDR and SFDVKD. CDR3 protein: CATGSTTDTQYF.

This chain joins TRBV20-1 and TRBJ2-3; the D call of TRBD2 rests on TCRdb alone, since no DNA is present to check it. The CDR3 runs to 16 residues. Germline-derived CDR1 and CDR2 are DFQATT and SNEGSKA (reference sequence). The CDR3 spells CSANVGTSGALDTQYF.

The V gene is TRBV20-1, the J gene TRBJ2-5. The CDR3 spans 15 residues. Per germline, CDR1 DFQATT and CDR2 SNEGSKA (reference sequence). CDR3: CSASLGLWLSETQYF.

The V and J genes are TRBV6-1 and TRBJ2-7; the TCRdb call, TRBD2, lacks DNA for checking. Germline assignment: CDR1 MNHNS and CDR2 SASEGT. CDR3 length: 16 residues. The CDR3 spells CASRLALAGASYEQYF.

This chain joins TRBV7-2 and TRBJ1-2; TCRdb selects TRBD1, and the lack of DNA leaves this call unchecked. The CDR3 is 16 residues long. Looked up from germline, CDR1 is SGHTA and CDR2 is FQGNSA. The CDR3 protein is CASSRTAGAKDYGYTF.

The chain recombines TRBV27 with TRBJ2-1. The CDR3 has 14 amino acids. Germline CDR1 reads MNHEY; CDR2 reads SMNVEV (reference sequence). The CDR3: CASMRLGFLNEQFF.

This chain links TRBV12-3 or TRBV12-4 with TRBJ1-2. This CDR3 contains 14 residues. The CDR3 sequence is CASSNIPLGYGYTF.

The chain combines TRBV19 with TRBJ2-7; checking the TCRdb D call of TRBD1 is not possible without DNA. CDR3 size: 13 residues. CDR1 and CDR2 (germline): LNHDA, SQIVND (reference sequence). CDR3: CASSKLDSYEQYF.

This chain joins TRBV5-1 and TRBJ2-1; the D gene TCRdb calls, TRBD2, cannot be checked with no DNA. The CDR3 loop spans 13 amino acids. CDR1 is SGHRS, CDR2 YFSETQ, per germline. The chain's CDR3 is CASSWGLRDEQFF.

The J gene is TRBJ2-1, the V gene TRBV12-3 or TRBV12-4; TCRdb picks TRBD1, but there is no DNA to check that call. CDR3 length: 14 amino acids. The CDR3 here is CASRLAGGGNEQFF.

The CDR3 reads CASSFSLLGEQYF. This chain links TRBV11-3 with TRBJ2-7; absent DNA, TCRdb's TRBD2 call cannot be checked. Germline V gives CDR1 SGHNT, CDR2 YENEEA. The CDR3 is 13 residues long.

This chain connects TRBV2 to TRBJ2-7; the D call from TCRdb, TRBD2, cannot be confirmed without DNA. CDR1 is SNHLY, CDR2 FYNNEI, per germline. This CDR3 comprises 15 residues. The CDR3 loop is CASSDVAGNRYEQYF.

V gene TRBV7-2 combines with J gene TRBJ2-7; there is no DNA to check the TCRdb D call of TRBD1. Germline loops: CDR1 SGHTA, CDR2 FQGNSA. The CDR3 spans 16 residues. The CDR3 is CASSHGGTKRKYEQYF.

The CDR3 loop reads CASMAGLWNTEAFF. V gene TRBV12-3 or TRBV12-4 combines with J gene TRBJ1-1; TCRdb returns TRBD1, unconfirmable since there is no DNA. This CDR3 region has 14 residues.

The V and J genes are TRBV2 and TRBJ2-1; TCRdb gives TRBD2 as the D gene, but with no DNA this cannot be confirmed. This CDR3 region has 14 residues. Germline V gene data show CDR1 as SNHLY and CDR2 as FYNNEI. The CDR3 spells CASSTSLTYNEQFF.

The chain links TRBV12-3 or TRBV12-4 to TRBJ1-4. The CDR3 is 13 amino acids. The CDR3 here is CASSSVVREKLFF.

The chain recombines TRBV28 with TRBJ2-7; TCRdb designates TRBD1, a call that cannot be tested without DNA. Germline loops: CDR1 MDHEN, CDR2 SYDVKM. This CDR3 is 15 amino acids long. The CDR3 region is CASSPGTGGPREQYF.

This chain joins TRBV2 and TRBJ2-7; TCRdb gives TRBD1 as the D gene, but with no DNA this cannot be confirmed. The CDR3 length is 15 residues. Germline lookup yields CDR1 SNHLY and CDR2 FYNNEI. This chain's CDR3 is CASNRDRGAFYEQYF.

The chain joins TRBV29-1 to TRBJ2-5. This CDR3 spans 15 amino acids. Germline CDR1 is SQVTM and CDR2 is ANQGSEA. The CDR3 sequence: CSVEDLSGERETQYF.